The T cell receptor beta chain under discussion was sequenced for a study of vaccination and CD4 T cells after COVID-19. Turning to the study itself: A median of approximately 72 days (range 14 to 241) separated dose two from the taking of post-vaccine samples. The authors used overlapping spike peptides from SARS-CoV-2, HCoV-NL63, HCoV-OC43 and HCoV-229E to stimulate cells.

The V and J ends lost 5 bases and 7 bases respectively, with 21 bases between them. The CDR3 totals 16 residues. From germline, CDR1 is MNHEY and CDR2 SVGEGT. Study-wide results and limits: In convalescent patients, a median 86.3% of post-vaccine SARS-CoV-2-reactive clones appeared only after vaccination.

Remarks on this clonotype: What it recognizes is unknown.

Oncomine TCR Beta short-read sequencing was applied to DNA from cultured CD4+ T cells. A single record per CDR3 protein comes from TCRdb applying MiXCR to the PCR reads. The sample holds about 12,000 distinct CDR3 sequences; over 30% are singletons and the top ten take 20% to 30%. Indicated treatment: approximately 11-day PBMC culture with coronavirus spike peptide pools or control peptides (ViraFEST assay). CD4+ T cells were isolated by negative selection after less than eleven days of culture. This sequence originates from a human donor with COVID-19. The sequencing sample was made of cultured CD4+ T cells from blood. This rearrangement joins TRBV6-2 or TRBV6-3 to TRBJ1-5; possibly TRBD1 for D (6 bases). The CDR3 here is CASSNTLSTGWQPQHF. The CDR3 DNA reads as TGTGCCAGCAGTAACACGCTCAGCACAGGGTGGCAGCCCCAGCATTTT.